The rows below give T cell receptor beta chains drawn from one sample of a study of blood T cell repertoires in COVID-19. TCRdb's table, derived via immunoSEQ multiplex PCR, lists solely in-frame clones and lacks some. The table records about 210,000 clones, about 91% of them present only once. The sample taken for sequencing was peripheral blood. These receptor sequences come from a woman in her thirties or forties with acute or convalescent COVID-19. Each CDR3 is given with its conserved first and last residue. A D gene is named only where the DNA matches it firmly. Clone sizes are given selectively: once, few, many, or a class where the clone is expanded.

size	V	J	D	CDR3	DNA
NA	TRBV7-8	TRBJ2-3	TRBD2	CASSTSGSSTDTQYF	TGTGCCAGCAGCACTAGCGGTTCTAGCACAGATACGCAGTATTTT
many	TRBV6-2/TRBV6-3	TRBJ1-2	TRBD1	CASSPQGGYGYTF	TGTGCCAGCAGTCCGCAGGGGGGCTATGGCTACACCTTC
NA	TRBV5-4	TRBJ2-3	TRBD2	CASRDTSGGTYSTDTQYF	TGTGCCAGCAGGGATACTAGCGGGGGGACCTATAGCACAGATACGCAGTATTTT
NA	TRBV18	TRBJ2-1	TRBD2	CASSPSPGTSGINEQFF	TGTGCCAGCTCACCCAGTCCCGGGACTAGCGGGATCAATGAGCAGTTCTTC
NA	TRBV3-1/TRBV3-2	TRBJ2-1	NA	CASSPISLGEQFF	TGTGCCAGCAGCCCCATCTCTCTCGGTGAGCAGTTCTTC
once	TRBV7-7	TRBJ2-1	TRBD2	CASSPSRGLAGGPHEQFF	TGTGCCAGCAGCCCTAGCCGGGGACTAGCGGGGGGGCCACATGAGCAGTTCTTC
NA	TRBV19	TRBJ1-5	TRBD1	CASSTTGGGTRQPQHF	TGTGCCAGTAGCACGACAGGGGGCGGGACGAGACAGCCCCAGCATTTT
NA	TRBV10-2	TRBJ1-1	NA	CASKYPGLAEAFF	TGCGCCAGCAAGTACCCAGGCTTGGCTGAAGCTTTCTTT
NA	TRBV5-1	TRBJ2-5	TRBD1	CASGHGTGEPQETQYF	TGCGCCAGCGGCCACGGGACAGGGGAACCCCAAGAGACCCAGTACTTC
NA	TRBV4-1	TRBJ1-1	NA	CASSPQSTAPNTEAFF	TGCGCCAGCAGCCCGCAGTCGACAGCACCGAACACTGAAGCTTTCTTT
NA	TRBV13	TRBJ1-1	NA	CASSSRLEAFF	TGTGCCAGCAGCTCAAGACTGGAAGCTTTCTTT
NA	TRBV4-1	TRBJ2-4	TRBD2	CASSQGPAAGGKNIQYF	TGCGCCAGCAGCCAAGGGCCCGCAGCGGGGGGAAAAAACATTCAGTACTTC
NA	TRBV5-4	TRBJ2-2	TRBD2	CASSPRGGLNTGELFF	TGTGCCAGCAGCCCCCGGGGGGGCCTGAACACCGGGGAGCTGTTTTTT
NA	TRBV6-5	TRBJ1-2	NA	CASSYSRGPNYGYTF	TGTGCCAGCAGTTACAGCAGGGGCCCGAACTATGGCTACACCTTC
NA	TRBV28	TRBJ1-2	TRBD1	CASSPGGQGQEDGYTF	TGTGCCAGCAGCCCCGGGGGACAGGGCCAGGAGGATGGCTACACCTTC
NA	TRBV2	TRBJ1-6	NA	CATNSQGNSPLHF	TGTGCCACGAATAGTCAGGGGAATTCACCCCTCCACTTT
NA	TRBV2	TRBJ1-1	TRBD1	CASTSRGRGPEAFF	TGTGCCAGCACCAGTAGGGGCAGGGGGCCTGAAGCTTTCTTT
NA	TRBV11-2	TRBJ2-5	TRBD2	CASSLSSGGVKETQYF	TGTGCCAGCAGCTTATCTTCGGGGGGGGTAAAAGAGACCCAGTACTTC
NA	TRBV27	TRBJ1-2	NA	CASSLLGGNYGYTF	TGTGCCAGCAGTCTCCTGGGGGGGAACTATGGCTACACCTTC
NA	TRBV5-4	TRBJ1-1	NA	CASRGQFTSEAFF	TGTGCCAGCAGAGGACAGTTTACTTCAGAAGCTTTCTTT
NA	TRBV11-3	TRBJ2-6	NA	CASSLGGGVSGANVLTF	TGTGCCAGCAGCTTAGGAGGCGGGGTCTCTGGGGCCAACGTCCTGACTTTC
once	TRBV6-4	TRBJ2-6	TRBD1	CASIFPGTGGSGANVLTF	TGTGCCAGCATTTTCCCCGGGACAGGGGGCTCTGGGGCCAACGTCCTGACTTTC
once	TRBV28	TRBJ2-2	NA	CASSQGSTGELFF	TGTGCCAGCAGTCAGGGCAGCACCGGGGAGCTGTTTTTT
NA	TRBV20-1	TRBJ1-1	NA	CSARDESEAFF	TGCAGTGCTAGAGATGAGTCGGAAGCTTTCTTT
NA	TRBV2	TRBJ1-5	NA	CASSDGNQPQHF	TGTGCCAGCAGTGACGGCAATCAGCCCCAGCATTTT
NA	TRBV11-3	TRBJ2-2	TRBD2	CASSPGPAGDTGELFF	TGTGCCAGCAGCCCGGGTCCAGCGGGGGACACCGGGGAGCTGTTTTTT
once	TRBV27	TRBJ1-2	NA	CASSKEVRGNYGYTF	TGTGCCAGCAGCAAGGAGGTCAGGGGTAACTATGGCTACACCTTC
NA	TRBV19	TRBJ2-2	TRBD2	CASSIPSGGEYTGELFF	TGTGCCAGTAGTATCCCTAGCGGGGGGGAGTACACCGGGGAGCTGTTTTTT
NA	TRBV19	TRBJ2-5	TRBD1	CASSIDPTGGRETQYF	TGTGCCAGTAGTATAGACCCGACAGGGGGTAGAGAGACCCAGTACTTC
NA	TRBV30	TRBJ1-4	NA	CACKKEGTNEKLFF	TGTGCCTGTAAAAAGGAGGGAACTAATGAAAAACTGTTTTTT
NA	TRBV10-2	TRBJ2-3	TRBD2	CASSERAGGTDTQYF	TGCGCCAGCAGTGAGAGGGCGGGGGGCACAGATACGCAGTATTTT
NA	TRBV6-5	TRBJ1-6	NA	CASTKGGANSPLHF	TGTGCCAGCACCAAGGGGGGGGCGAATTCACCCCTCCACTTT
NA	TRBV6-5	TRBJ1-5	NA	CASSFDRNQPQHF	TGTGCCAGCAGTTTCGACAGAAATCAGCCCCAGCATTTT
NA	TRBV6-5	TRBJ1-1	NA	CASAREMNTEAFF	TGTGCCAGCGCACGGGAAATGAACACTGAAGCTTTCTTT
NA	TRBV30	TRBJ1-2	NA	CAWSTNSQYYGYTF	TGTGCCTGGTCTACGAACAGTCAATACTATGGCTACACCTTC
NA	TRBV9	TRBJ1-4	NA	CASSEGSPATNEKLFF	TGTGCCAGCAGCGAAGGGAGCCCTGCAACTAATGAAAAACTGTTTTTT
NA	TRBV6-5	TRBJ1-1	NA	CATSGQSTEAFF	TGTGCCACCAGCGGACAAAGCACTGAAGCTTTCTTT